This record looks at one T cell receptor beta chain sequence and its context. Antigen specificity is unknown. In the PCR, 60 Vbeta and 13 Jbeta primers were used. Sequencing used immunoSEQ multiplex PCR; TCRdb keeps in-frame clones, though not all of them. Of over 120,000 clones listed, approximately 80% are singletons. The sample originates from a study of cytomegalovirus exposure and HLA in healthy donors. Across the whole study: In a previous analysis, 110 million or so unique TCR beta sequences were found from 150 million to 200 million T cells. Study conclusions and caveats: With later analysis, a missense DCLRE1C variant became linked to TCR beta V- and J-gene trimming.

The receptor comes from a man aged 50 to 59 in good health and CMV-seronegative. Input material: PBMCs.

The CDR3 here is CASSQDLRTTYEQYF. The CDR3 region has the DNA TGTGCCAGCAGCCAAGATCTACGGACTACCTACGAGCAGTACTTC. V gene TRBV4-2 combines with J gene TRBJ2-7; D perhaps matches TRBD2 (6 bases). Germline loops: CDR1 LGHNA, CDR2 YNFKEQ. V was clipped by 0 bases and J by 2 bases, with 11 bases between them. The CDR3 runs to 15 residues.